This T cell receptor (beta chain) was captured by sequencing in a study of post-analysis software for immune sequencing data. Overall study: Courses of disease covered relapsing-remitting, secondary progressive and progressive-relapsing multiple sclerosis. General study points: TRBV5-6, TRBV5-1 and TRBV20-1 belonged to a set of about 5 TRBV segments that were more frequent in patients than controls. Those samples that were prepared in the same batch co-clustered strongly by F measure.

The CDR3 totals 16 residues. The germline V gene has CDR1 SGHTA and CDR2 FQGTGA. V gave up 5 bases and J gave up 3 bases, with 18 bases separating them. Sequencing libraries made from TCR beta cDNA carried unique molecular identifiers. Out of 1 to 10 million T cells, some 500,000 cDNA molecules were generated. In TCRdb, the PCR reads were re-called with MiXCR into one record per CDR3 protein. Here the sample spans about 820,000 distinct CDR3 sequences, around 53% being singletons. With regard to this clonotype: Its antigen remains unknown.

Sequenced material: blood. This rearrangement joins TRBV7-3 to TRBJ2-3, with D maybe TRBD2 (6 bases). The source is a girl aged 10-17 years with multiple sclerosis. CDR3 in DNA: TGTGCCAGCAGCAGAGGGGTGAGCGGGTTTACAGATACGCAGTATTTT. It codes for CASSRGVSGFTDTQYF.